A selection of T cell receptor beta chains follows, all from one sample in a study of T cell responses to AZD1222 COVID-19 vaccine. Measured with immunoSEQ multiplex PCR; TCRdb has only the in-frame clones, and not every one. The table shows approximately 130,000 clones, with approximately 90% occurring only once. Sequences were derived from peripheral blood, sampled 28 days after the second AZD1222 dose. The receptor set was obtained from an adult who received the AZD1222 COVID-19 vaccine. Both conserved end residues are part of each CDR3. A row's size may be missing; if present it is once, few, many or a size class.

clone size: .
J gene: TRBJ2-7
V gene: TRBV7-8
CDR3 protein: CASRRRGSYEQYF

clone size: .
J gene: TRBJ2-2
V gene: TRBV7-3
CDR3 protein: CASSLAGTGELFF

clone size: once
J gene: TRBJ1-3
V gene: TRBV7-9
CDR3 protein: CASSPPGAVAGNTIYF

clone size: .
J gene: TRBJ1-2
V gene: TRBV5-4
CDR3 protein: CASSLETGPYGYTF

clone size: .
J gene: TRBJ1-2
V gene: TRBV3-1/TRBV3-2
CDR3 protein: CASSQAGVGGYTF

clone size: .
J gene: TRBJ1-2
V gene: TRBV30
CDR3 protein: CAWSVAQGGGYTF

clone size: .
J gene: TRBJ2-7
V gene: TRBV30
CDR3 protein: CAWREIAGVYEQYF

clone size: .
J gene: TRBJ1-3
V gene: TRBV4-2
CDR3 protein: CASSQEGYSGNTIYF

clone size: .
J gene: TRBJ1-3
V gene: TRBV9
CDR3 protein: CASSVGPGGGYSGNTIYF

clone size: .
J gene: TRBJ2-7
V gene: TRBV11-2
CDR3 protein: CASSLEGFGEQYF

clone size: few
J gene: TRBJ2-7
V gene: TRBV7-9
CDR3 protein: CASSPDDF

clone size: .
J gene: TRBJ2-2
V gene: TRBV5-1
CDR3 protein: CASSLGAGATGELFF

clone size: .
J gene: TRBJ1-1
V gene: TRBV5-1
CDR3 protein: CASSLDTLGNTEAFF

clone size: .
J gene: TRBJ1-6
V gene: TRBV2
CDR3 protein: CASSGSAGGNSPLHF

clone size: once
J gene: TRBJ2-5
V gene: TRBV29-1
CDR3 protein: CSALRDYRETQYF

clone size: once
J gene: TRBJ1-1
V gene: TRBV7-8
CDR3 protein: CASSVGAGGGFTEAFF

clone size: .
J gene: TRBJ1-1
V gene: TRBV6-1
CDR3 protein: CASSDGWGGGTEAFF

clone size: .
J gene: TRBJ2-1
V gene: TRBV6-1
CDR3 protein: CASSEGSDNEQFF

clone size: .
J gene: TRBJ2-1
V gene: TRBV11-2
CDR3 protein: CASSRRGGSGEYNEQFF

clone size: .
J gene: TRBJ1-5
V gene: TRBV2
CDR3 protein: CASSEEWTGNQPQHF

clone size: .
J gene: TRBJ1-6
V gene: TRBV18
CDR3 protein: CASSPLSSYNSPLHF

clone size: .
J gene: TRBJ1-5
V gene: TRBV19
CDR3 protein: CASHSFPGQGLGGQPQHF

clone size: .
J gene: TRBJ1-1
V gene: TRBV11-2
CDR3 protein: CASRQIRGRGTEAFF

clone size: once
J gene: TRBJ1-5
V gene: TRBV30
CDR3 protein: CAWSAGTGGVKGNQPQHF

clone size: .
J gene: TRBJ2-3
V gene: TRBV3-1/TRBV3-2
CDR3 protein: CASSPGRTTDTQYF

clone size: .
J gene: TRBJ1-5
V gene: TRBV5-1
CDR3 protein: CASSRAPGGNQPQHF

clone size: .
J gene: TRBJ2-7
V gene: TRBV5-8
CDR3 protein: CASSYTSGGAFYEQYF

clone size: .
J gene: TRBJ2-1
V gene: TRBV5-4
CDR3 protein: CATSSGGGNTYNEQFF

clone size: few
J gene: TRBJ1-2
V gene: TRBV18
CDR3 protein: CASSPRDRAVPNYGYTF

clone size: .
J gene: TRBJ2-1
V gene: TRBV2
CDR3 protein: CASEWTGGLNEQFF

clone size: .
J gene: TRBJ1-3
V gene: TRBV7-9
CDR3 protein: CASSFPSDRGDGNTIYF